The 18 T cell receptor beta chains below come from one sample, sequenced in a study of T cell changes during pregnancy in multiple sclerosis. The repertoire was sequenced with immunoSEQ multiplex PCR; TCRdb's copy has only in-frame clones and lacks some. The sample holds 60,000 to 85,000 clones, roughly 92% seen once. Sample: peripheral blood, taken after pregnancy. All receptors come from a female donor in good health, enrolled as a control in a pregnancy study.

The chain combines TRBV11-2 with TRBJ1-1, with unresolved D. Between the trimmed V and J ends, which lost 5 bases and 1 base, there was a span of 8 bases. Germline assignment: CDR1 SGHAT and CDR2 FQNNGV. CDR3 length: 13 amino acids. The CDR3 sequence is CASSVGRNTEAFF. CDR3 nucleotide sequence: TGTGCCAGCAGCGTGGGCCGGAACACTGAAGCTTTCTTT.

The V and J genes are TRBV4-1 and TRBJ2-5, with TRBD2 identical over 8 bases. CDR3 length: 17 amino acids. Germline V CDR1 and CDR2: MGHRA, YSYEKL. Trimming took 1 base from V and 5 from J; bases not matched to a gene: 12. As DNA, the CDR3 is TGCGCCAGCAGCCAAGGGGCAGCGGGAGTTGGGCGTGAGACCCAGTACTTC. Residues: CASSQGAAGVGRETQYF.

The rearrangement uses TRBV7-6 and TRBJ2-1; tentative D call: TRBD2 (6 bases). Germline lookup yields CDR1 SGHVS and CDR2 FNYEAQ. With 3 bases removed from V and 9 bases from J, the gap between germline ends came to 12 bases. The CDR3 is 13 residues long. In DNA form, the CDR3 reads TGTGCCAGCAGCTTTTCGCGGGAAGGTGAGCAGTTCTTC. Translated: CASSFSREGEQFF.

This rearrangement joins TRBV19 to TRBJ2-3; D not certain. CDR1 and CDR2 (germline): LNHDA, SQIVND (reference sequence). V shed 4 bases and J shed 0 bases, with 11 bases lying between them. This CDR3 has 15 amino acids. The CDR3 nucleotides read TGTGCCAGTAGTACGGAGACGACGAGCACAGATACGCAGTATTTT. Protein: CASSTETTSTDTQYF.

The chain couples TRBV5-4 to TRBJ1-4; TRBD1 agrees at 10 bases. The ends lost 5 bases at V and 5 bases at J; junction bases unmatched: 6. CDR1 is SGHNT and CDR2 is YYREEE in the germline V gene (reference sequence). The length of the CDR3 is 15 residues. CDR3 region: CASRNTGQGNEKLFF. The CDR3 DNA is TGTGCCAGCAGGAATACGGGACAGGGGAATGAAAAACTGTTTTTT.

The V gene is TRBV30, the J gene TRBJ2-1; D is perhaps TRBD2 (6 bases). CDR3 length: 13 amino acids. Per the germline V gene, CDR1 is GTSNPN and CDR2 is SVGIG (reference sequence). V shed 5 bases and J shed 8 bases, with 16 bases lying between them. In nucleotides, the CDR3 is TGTGCCTGGGTCAGAAGAGGCGGGGATGAGCAGTTCTTC. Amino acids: CAWVRRGGDEQFF.

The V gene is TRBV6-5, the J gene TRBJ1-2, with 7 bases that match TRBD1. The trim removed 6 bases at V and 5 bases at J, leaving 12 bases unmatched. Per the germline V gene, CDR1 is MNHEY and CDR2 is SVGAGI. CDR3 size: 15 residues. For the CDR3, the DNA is TGTGCCAGCAGACTTAAATTGACAGGGAAGTATGGCTACACCTTC. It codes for CASRLKLTGKYGYTF.

Written as DNA, the CDR3 is TGTGCCAGTAGTTGGGGGGGTGACACCGGGGAGCTGTTTTTT. Its protein is CASSWGGDTGELFF. This chain connects TRBV19 to TRBJ2-2, with TRBD2 matching over 7 bases. The V gene end was trimmed by 5 bases and the J gene end by 3 bases; junction bases not matched to a gene: 3. This CDR3 has 14 amino acids. Germline assignment: CDR1 LNHDA and CDR2 SQIVND (reference sequence).

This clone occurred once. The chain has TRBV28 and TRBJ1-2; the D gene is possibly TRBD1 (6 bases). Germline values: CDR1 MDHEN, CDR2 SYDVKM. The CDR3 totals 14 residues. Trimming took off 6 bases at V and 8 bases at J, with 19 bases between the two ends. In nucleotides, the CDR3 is TGTGCCAGCAGAACCATCGACAGGAGAAAAGGCTACACCTTC. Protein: CASRTIDRRKGYTF.

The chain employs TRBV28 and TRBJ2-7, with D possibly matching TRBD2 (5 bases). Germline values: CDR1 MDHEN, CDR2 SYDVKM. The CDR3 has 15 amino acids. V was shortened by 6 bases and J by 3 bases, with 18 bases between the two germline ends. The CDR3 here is CASSLPERGRYEQYF. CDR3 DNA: TGTGCCAGCAGCCTCCCCGAGCGCGGGCGCTACGAGCAGTACTTC.

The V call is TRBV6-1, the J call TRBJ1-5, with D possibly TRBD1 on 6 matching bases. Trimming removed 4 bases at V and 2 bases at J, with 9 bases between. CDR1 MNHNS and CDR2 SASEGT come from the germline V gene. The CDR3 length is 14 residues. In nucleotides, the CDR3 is TGTGCCAGCAGTGCCGACAGGCGCAATCAGCCCCAGCATTTT. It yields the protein CASSADRRNQPQHF.

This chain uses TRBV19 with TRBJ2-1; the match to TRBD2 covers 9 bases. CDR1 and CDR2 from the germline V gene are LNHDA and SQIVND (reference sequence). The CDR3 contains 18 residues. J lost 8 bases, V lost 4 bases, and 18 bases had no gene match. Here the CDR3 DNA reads TGTGCCAGTAGTAACACCCCACGAGGCGGGGGGGCCTTTGATGAGCAGTTCTTC. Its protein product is CASSNTPRGGGAFDEQFF.

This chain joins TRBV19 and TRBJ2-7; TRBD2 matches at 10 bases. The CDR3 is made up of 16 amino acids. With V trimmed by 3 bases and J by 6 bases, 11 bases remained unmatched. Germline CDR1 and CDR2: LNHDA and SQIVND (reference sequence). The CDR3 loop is CASSIWSGRADGEQYF. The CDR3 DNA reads TGTGCCAGTAGTATTTGGAGCGGGAGGGCCGATGGCGAGCAGTACTTC.

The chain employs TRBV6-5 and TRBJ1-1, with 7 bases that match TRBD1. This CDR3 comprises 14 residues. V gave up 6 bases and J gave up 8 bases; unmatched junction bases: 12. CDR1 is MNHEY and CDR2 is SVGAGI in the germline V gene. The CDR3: CASRKIGTDLEAFF. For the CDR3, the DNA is TGTGCCAGCAGGAAAATTGGGACAGACCTCGAAGCTTTCTTT.

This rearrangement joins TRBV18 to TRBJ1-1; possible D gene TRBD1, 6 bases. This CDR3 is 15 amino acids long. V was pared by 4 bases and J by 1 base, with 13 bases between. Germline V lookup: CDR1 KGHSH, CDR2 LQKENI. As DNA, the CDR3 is TGTGCCAGCTCACTGGAGCCAGGGGCGAACACTGAAGCTTTCTTT. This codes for CASSLEPGANTEAFF.

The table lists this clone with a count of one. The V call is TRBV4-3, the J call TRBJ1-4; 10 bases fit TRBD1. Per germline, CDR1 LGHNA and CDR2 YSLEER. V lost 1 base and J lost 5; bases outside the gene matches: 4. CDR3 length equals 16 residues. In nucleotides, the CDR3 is TGCGCCAGCAGCCAAGCGCAGGACAGGGGGAATGAAAAACTGTTTTTT. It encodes CASSQAQDRGNEKLFF.

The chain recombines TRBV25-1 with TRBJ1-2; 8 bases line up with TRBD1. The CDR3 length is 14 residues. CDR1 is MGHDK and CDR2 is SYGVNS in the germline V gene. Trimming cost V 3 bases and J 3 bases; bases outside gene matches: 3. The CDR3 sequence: CASSETGEDYGYTF. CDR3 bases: TGTGCCAGCAGTGAGACAGGGGAAGACTATGGCTACACCTTC.

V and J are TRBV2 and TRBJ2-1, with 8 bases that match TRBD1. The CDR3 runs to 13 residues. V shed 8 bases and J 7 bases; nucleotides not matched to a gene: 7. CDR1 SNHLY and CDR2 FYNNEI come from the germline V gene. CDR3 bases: TGTGCCAGCCGGATACAGGGGGTGAATGAGCAGTTCTTC. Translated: CASRIQGVNEQFF.